This TCR beta chain appears in the sequencing data of a study of T cell responses to AZD1222 COVID-19 vaccine (dated by TCRdb to about 2021). Background for the entire study: AZD1222 recipients given second doses at about 4 weeks or at about 12 weeks were pooled, since spike-specific TCR depth and breadth were not found to differ between the two schedules. Enrollment into the trials was organized by age into subgroups of 18-55, 56-69 and 70-plus years, and those subgroups contained about 160, 30 and 59 TCR-sequenced participants, respectively. A total of more than 230 trial participants underwent TCR sequencing, of whom about 210 received two doses of AZD1222 and about 25 received two doses of the MenACWY control vaccine.

Broader findings and caveats from the paper: Conclusions about previously exposed vaccinees are limited, since just five or six AZD1222 recipients were seropositive for SARS-CoV-2 at baseline. The whole spike protein was spanned by vaccine-associated CD4 TCRs, and dominant responses were seen in regions 160-218 and 743-854. Because no day 14 peak-response samples were available, the repertoires could be characterized only after the peak T cell response. Spike-specific TCR breadth and depth rose significantly after two AZD1222 doses compared with day 0 and with MenACWY recipients. Epitopes outside the regions mutated in the B.1.351 and B.1.1.7 variants were reportedly recognized by nearly half of the unique spike-specific TCRs. Participants were mostly white British, with more females than males. The authors suggested clonal diversity may have been underestimated. The 56-69-year group was small, and its depth increase did not reach significance, likely because of low power.

The time point tag for this specimen amounts to: baseline before first vaccination. Vaccinee samples came from UK trials COV001 and COV002, including a single-blind randomized controlled phase 2/3 trial of AZD1222 (ChAdOx1 nCoV-19) in healthy adults. For TCRbeta chain sequencing, PBMC samples were collected from trial participants at day 0 and at day 28 after the second dose. The CDR3 regions of human TCRbeta chains were analyzed by immunosequencing. The source study handled its data this way. TCRs in the repertoires were matched against a reference library of SARS-CoV-2-specific TCRs that had been generated with the MIRA antigen-specificity platform. Breadth was defined as the fraction of unique TCRs that were SARS-CoV-2-associated, and depth was defined as the fraction of total T cells that were SARS-CoV-2-associated. Using the MIRA data, each spike-specific TCR was assigned both to the spike region to which the TCR was reactive and to a CD4 or CD8 class. Log10-transformed breadth and depth values were compared by one-way ANOVA with Sidak's multiple comparisons tests. The table was pulled from immuneACCESS by TCRdb, which kept in-frame rearrangements only. Such tables lose some clones; where checked, under half of the loss comes from unresolved V genes, and the rest has no known cause. V and J calls and clone size are those listed in that table; D and trimming were worked out from the DNA. Counted in this sample were 110,000 to 150,000 clones; over 85% of them appeared once. The ten largest make up approximately 5% of the sample.

To note about this clone: Its binding antigen is unknown. One base away there is no much larger clone; base qualities are not given.

Taken from cysteine to phenylalanine, the CDR3 has 13 residues. Kept here is only the CDR3 DNA, which spans 39 bases and is read in frame from base 1. Relative to germline, V is 3 bases shorter and J is 3 bases shorter, with 9 bases between their ends. The germline V gene encodes CDR1 MNHNS and CDR2 SASEGT. This TCR derives from an adult in good health. This sequence uses TRBV6-1 and TRBJ2-7; no confident D gene assignment can be made. Specimen: peripheral blood, collected on day 0 of AZD1222 vaccination. The DNA sequence follows: TGTGCCAGCAGTGAGACGCAAGACTACGAGCAGTACTTC. Its translation reads: CASSETQDYEQYF.